This T cell receptor (beta chain) was recovered during a study of blood T cell repertoires in COVID-19. In the study overall: Samples taken during acute and convalescent COVID-19 were collected in the United States, Italy and Spain.

Data came from immunoSEQ multiplex PCR; TCRdb stores just in-frame clones and leaves some out. Found here are around 300,000 clones, around 87% of them singletons; the top ten hold about 5%. V was clipped by 11 bases and J by 4 bases; unmatched bases: 10. CDR1 is SGHTA, CDR2 FQGNSA, per germline. CDR3 length: 14 residues. The rearrangement joins TRBV7-2 to TRBJ2-2; 7 nucleotides line up with TRBD1. The TCR was taken from a woman under 40 who had recovered from COVID-19. The sample was PBMCs or T cells enriched from blood (not recorded which). CDR3 sequence reads: CAGFRDSSTGELFF. The CDR3 region has the DNA TGTGCCGGATTCCGGGACAGCTCCACCGGGGAGCTGTTTTTT.